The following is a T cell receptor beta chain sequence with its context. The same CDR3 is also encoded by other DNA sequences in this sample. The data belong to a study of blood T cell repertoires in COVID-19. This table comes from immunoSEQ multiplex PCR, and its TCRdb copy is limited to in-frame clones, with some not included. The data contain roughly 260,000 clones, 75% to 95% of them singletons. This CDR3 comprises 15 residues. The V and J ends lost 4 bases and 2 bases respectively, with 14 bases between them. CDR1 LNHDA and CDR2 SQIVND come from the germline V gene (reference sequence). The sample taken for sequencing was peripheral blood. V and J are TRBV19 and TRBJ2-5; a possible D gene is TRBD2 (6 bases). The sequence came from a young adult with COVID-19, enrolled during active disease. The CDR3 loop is CASSRTSGPQETQYF. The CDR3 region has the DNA TGTGCCAGTAGTAGGACAAGCGGGCCTCAAGAGACCCAGTACTTC.